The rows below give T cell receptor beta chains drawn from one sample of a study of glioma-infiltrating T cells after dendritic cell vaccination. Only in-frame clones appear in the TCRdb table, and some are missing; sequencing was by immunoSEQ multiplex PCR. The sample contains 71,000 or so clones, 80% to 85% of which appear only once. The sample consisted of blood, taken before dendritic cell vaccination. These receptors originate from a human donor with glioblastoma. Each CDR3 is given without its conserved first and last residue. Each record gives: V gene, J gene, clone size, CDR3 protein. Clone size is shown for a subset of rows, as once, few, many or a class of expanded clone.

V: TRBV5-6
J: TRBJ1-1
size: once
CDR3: ASSLRQGRRGTEAF

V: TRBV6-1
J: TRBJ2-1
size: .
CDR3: ASSGDRGDEQF

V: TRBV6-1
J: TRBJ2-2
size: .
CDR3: ASSEDEGGVPTGELF

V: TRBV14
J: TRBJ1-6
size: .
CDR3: ASSGRGTNSPLH

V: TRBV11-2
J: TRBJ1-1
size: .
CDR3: ASSLGTAEAF

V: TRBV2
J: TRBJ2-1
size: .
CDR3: ASNYGTYGDNEQF

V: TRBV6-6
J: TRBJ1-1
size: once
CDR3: ASSYRDLGAF

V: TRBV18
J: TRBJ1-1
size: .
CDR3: ASTNRASNTEAF

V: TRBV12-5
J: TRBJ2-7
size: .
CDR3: ASGLVLGQGISYEQY

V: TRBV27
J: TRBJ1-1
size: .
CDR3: ASSIGTENTEAF

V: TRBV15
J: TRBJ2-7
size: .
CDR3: ATSSGGSSYEQY

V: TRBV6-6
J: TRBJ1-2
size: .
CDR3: ASSYEGGRGGYT

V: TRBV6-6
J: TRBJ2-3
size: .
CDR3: ASSGGETDTQY

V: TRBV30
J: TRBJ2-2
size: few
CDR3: AWGRGGGDTGELF

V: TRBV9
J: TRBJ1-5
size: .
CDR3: ASSKTGQKNQPQH

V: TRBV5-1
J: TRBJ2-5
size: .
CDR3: ASSTAQGIQETQY

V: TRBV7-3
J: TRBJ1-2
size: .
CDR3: ASSLTGAEGYT

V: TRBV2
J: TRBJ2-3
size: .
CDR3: ASSEGGLAGGRDTQY

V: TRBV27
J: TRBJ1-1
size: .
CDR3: ASSRKLGSGGSNQNTEAF

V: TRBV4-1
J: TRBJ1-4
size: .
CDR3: ASSRPDRDNEKLF

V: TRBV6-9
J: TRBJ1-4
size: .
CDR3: ASSYPPCDSNEKLF

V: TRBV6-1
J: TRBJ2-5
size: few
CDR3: ASSETVAETQY

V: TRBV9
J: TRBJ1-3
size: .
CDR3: ASSLLTGGGNTIY

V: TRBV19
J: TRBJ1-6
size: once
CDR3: ASSSWGQGNSPLH

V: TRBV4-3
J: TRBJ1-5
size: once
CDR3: ASSQDWKSGGSNQPQH

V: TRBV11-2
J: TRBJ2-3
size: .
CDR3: ASSSTLDTQY

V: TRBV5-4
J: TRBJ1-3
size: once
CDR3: ASSLAQAGNTIY

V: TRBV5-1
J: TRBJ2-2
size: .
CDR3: ASSLDGGGTEKYNTGELF

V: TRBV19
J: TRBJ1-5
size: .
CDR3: ASSNPGQGNQPQH

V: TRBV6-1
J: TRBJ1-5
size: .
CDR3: ASTDRGNQPQH